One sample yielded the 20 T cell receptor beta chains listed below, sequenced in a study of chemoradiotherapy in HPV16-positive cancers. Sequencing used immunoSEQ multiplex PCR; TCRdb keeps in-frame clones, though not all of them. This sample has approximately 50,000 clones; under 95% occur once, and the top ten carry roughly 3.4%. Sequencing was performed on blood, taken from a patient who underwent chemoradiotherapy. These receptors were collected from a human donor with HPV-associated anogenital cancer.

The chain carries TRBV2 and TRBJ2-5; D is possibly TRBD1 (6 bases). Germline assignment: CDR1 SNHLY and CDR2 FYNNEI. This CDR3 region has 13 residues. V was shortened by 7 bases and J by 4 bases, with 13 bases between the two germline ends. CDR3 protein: CASIRGNRETQYF. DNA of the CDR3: TGTGCCAGCATCAGGGGTAATCGAGAGACCCAGTACTTC.

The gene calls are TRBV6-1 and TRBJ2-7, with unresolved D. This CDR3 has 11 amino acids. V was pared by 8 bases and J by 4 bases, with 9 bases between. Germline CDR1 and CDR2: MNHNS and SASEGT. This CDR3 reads CASWGLYEQYF. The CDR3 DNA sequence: TGTGCCAGCTGGGGTCTTTACGAGCAGTACTTC.

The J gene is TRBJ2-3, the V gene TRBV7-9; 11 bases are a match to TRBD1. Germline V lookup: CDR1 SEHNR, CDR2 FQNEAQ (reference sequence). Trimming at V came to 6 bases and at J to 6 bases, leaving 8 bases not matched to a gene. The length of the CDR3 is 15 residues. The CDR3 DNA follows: TGTGCCAGCAGTTATGGACAGGGGGCAAGGGATACGCAGTATTTT. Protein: CASSYGQGARDTQYF.

This CDR3 is CASSPGTGRNTIYF. CDR3 bases: TGTGCCAGCAGCCCCGGGACAGGGAGGAACACCATATATTTT. The gene calls are TRBV7-7 and TRBJ1-3, with 9 bases lining up with TRBD1. The junction had 6 bases not matched to a gene; V was cut back by 5 bases and J by 7 bases. Per germline, CDR1 SSHAT and CDR2 FNYEAQ (reference sequence). The CDR3 contains 14 residues.

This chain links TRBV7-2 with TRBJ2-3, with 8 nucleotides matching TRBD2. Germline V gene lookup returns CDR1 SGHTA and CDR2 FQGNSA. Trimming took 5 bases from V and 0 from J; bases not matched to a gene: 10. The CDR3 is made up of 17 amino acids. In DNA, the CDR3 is TGTGCCAGCAGCCCCAGAGGCGCGGGAGGAAGCACAGATACGCAGTATTTT. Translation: CASSPRGAGGSTDTQYF.

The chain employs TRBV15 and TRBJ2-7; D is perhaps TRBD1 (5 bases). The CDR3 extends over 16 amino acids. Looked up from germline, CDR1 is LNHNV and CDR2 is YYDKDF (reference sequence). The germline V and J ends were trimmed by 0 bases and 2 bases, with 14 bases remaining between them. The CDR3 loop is CATSRDRGRLPYEQYF. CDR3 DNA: TGTGCCACCAGCAGAGATAGGGGCCGGCTCCCCTACGAGCAGTACTTC.

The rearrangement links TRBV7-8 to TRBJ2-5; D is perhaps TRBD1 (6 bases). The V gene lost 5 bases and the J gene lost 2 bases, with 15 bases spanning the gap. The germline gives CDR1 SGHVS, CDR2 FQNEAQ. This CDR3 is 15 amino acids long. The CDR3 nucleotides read TGTGCCAGCAGCCCCCAAGGGGGAGAGCAAGAGACCCAGTACTTC. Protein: CASSPQGGEQETQYF.

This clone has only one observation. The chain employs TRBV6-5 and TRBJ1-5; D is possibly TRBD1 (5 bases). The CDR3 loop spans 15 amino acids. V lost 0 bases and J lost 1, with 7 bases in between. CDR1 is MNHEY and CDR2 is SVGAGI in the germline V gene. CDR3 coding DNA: TGTGCCAGCAGTTACTCGAGGGGCAGCAATCAGCCCCAGCATTTT. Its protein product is CASSYSRGSNQPQHF.

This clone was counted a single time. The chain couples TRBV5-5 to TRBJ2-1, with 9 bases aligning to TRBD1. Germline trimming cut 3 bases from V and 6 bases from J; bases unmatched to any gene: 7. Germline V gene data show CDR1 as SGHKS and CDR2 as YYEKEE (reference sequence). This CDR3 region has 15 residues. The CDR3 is CASSSGTGRSNEQFF. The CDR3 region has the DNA TGTGCCAGCAGCTCCGGGACAGGGCGTAGCAATGAGCAGTTCTTC.

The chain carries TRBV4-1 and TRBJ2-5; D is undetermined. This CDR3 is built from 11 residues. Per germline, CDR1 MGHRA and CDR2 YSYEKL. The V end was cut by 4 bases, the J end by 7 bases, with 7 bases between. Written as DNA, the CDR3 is TGCGCCAGCAGCCGCCAGGCGACCCAGTACTTC. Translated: CASSRQATQYF.

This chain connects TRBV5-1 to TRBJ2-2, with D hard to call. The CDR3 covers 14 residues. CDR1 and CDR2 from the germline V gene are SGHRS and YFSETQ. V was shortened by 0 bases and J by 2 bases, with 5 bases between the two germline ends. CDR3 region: CASSLGGNTGELFF. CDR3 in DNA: TGCGCCAGCAGCTTGGGCGGAAACACCGGGGAGCTGTTTTTT. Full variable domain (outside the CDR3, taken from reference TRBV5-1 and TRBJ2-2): KAGVTQTPRYLIKTRGQQVTLSCSPISGHRSVSWYQQTPGQGLQFLFEYFSETQRNKGNFPGRFSGRQFSNSRSEMNVSTLELGDSALYLCASSLGGNTGELFFGEGSRLTVL.

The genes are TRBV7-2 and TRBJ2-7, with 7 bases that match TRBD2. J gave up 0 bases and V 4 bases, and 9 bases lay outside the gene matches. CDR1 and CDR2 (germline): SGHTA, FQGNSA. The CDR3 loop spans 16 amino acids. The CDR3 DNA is TGTGCCAGCAGCTCCCAAGCGGGACCTTACTCCTACGAGCAGTACTTC. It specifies CASSSQAGPYSYEQYF. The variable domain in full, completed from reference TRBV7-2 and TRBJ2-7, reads GAGVSQSPSNKVTEKGKDVELRCDPISGHTALYWYRQSLGQGLEFLIYFQGNSAPDKSGLPSDRFSAERTGGSVSTLTIQRTQQEDSAVYLCASSSQAGPYSYEQYFGPGTRLTVT.

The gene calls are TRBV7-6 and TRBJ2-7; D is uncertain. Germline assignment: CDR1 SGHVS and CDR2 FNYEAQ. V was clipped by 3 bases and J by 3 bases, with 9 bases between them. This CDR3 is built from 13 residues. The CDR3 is CASSLSDNYEQYF. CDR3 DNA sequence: TGTGCCAGCAGCTTGAGCGACAACTACGAGCAGTACTTC.

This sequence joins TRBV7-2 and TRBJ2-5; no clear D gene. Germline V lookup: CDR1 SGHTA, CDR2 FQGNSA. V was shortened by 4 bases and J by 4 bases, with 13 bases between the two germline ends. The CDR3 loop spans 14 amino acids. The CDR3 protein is CASSSPPGRETQYF. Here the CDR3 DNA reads TGTGCCAGCAGCTCCCCCCCGGGTCGAGAGACCCAGTACTTC.

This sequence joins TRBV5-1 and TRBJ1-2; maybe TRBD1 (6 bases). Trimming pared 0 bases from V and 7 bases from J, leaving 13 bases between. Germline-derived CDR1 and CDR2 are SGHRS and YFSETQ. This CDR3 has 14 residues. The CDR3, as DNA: TGCGCCAGCAGCTTGGACAGGGAAGGAGGTGGCTACACCTTC. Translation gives CASSLDREGGGYTF.

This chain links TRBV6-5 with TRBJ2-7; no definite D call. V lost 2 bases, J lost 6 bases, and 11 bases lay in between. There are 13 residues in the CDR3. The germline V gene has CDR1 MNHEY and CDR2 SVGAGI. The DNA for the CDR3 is TGTGCCAGCAGTTACCGCCGCACGGGCGAGCAGTACTTC. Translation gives CASSYRRTGEQYF.

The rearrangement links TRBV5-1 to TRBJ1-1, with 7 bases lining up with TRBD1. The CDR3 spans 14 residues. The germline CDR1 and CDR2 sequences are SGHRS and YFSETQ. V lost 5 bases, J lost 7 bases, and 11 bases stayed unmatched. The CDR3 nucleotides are TGCGCCAGCAGGTCCACAGGGGCGTCGGGTGAAGCTTTCTTT. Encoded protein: CASRSTGASGEAFF.

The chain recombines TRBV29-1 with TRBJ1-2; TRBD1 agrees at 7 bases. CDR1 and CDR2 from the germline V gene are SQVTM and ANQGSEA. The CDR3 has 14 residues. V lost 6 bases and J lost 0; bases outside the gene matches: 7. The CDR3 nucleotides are TGCAGCGTGGGGGACAGTTTCACTAACTATGGCTACACCTTC. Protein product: CSVGDSFTNYGYTF. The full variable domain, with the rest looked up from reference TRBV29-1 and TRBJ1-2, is SAVISQKPSRDICQRGTSLTIQCQVDSQVTMMFWYRQQPGQSLTLIATANQGSEATYESGFVIDKFPISRPNLTFSTLTVSNMSPEDSSIYLCSVGDSFTNYGYTFGSGTRLTVV.

The CDR3 reads CASSLSVLQYGYTF. CDR3 DNA sequence: TGTGCCAGCAGCTTAAGTGTCCTCCAATATGGCTACACCTTC. This rearrangement joins TRBV7-2 to TRBJ1-2; D not resolved. CDR3 size: 14 residues. The ends were cut back, 2 bases at V and 5 bases at J, with 12 bases in the middle. Per the germline V gene, CDR1 is SGHTA and CDR2 is FQGNSA.

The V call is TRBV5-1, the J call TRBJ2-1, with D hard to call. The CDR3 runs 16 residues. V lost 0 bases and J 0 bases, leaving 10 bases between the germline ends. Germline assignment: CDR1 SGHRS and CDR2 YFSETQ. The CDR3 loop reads CASSLGYRDSYNEQFF. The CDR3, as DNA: TGCGCCAGCAGCTTGGGGTATCGCGACTCCTACAATGAGCAGTTCTTC.